The 8 T cell receptor beta chains below come from one sample, sequenced in a study of CD8+ T cells in alopecia areata. The sequencing template was cDNA reverse transcribed from extracted RNA. TCRdb's copy holds only in-frame clones and misses some; the assay was immunoSEQ multiplex PCR. Seen here are 120,000 or so clones, over 55% observed once, and the top ten hold around 6%. Sample treatment: oral pan-JAK inhibitor, 5-10 mg twice daily. Sequenced here: CD4+ T cells sorted from blood, sampled at week 4, from a patient treated with tofacitinib. The origin of the receptors is a human donor with alopecia areata.

V is TRBV18 and J is TRBJ1-1, with 8 bases matching TRBD1. Per germline, CDR1 KGHSH and CDR2 LQKENI. After removal of 4 bases from V and 8 bases from J, the junction contained 6 bases not matched to a gene. The CDR3 spans 13 residues. The CDR3 spells CASSQSRDREAFF. The CDR3 nucleotides are TGTGCCAGCTCACAGTCCCGGGACAGGGAAGCTTTCTTT.

The genes are TRBV5-4 and TRBJ2-7, with TRBD2 identical over 7 bases. The J segment lost 3 bases and the V segment lost 0 bases, leaving 3 bases of the junction unmatched. CDR1 is SGHNT, CDR2 YYREEE, per germline (reference sequence). This CDR3 has 14 residues. CDR3 protein: CASSLGLADYEQYF. Written as DNA, the CDR3 is TGTGCCAGCAGCTTGGGGCTAGCGGACTACGAGCAGTACTTC. Using reference TRBV5-4 and TRBJ2-7 for the parts outside the CDR3, the full variable domain is ETGVTQSPTHLIKTRGQQVTLRCSSQSGHNTVSWYQQALGQGPQFIFQYYREEENGRGNFPPRFSGLQFPNYSSELNVNALELDDSALYLCASSLGLADYEQYFGPGTRLTVT.

This chain joins TRBV10-3 and TRBJ1-1, with TRBD1 as a possible D gene (6 bases). The V end lost 2 bases, the J end lost 1 base, and 11 bases lay between the germline ends. Germline CDR1 ENHRY, CDR2 SYGVKD. This CDR3 is 15 amino acids long. DNA of the CDR3: TGTGCCATCAGTGAGAAGGGGGGTAGGAACACTGAAGCTTTCTTT. It translates to CAISEKGGRNTEAFF.

The chain has TRBV2 and TRBJ2-7, with D unresolved. This CDR3 is built from 14 residues. Per the germline V gene, CDR1 is SNHLY and CDR2 is FYNNEI. Trimming took off 6 bases at V and 0 bases at J, with 12 bases between the two ends. CDR3 sequence (DNA): TGTGCCAGCAGGAACTACGGAAGCTCCTACGAGCAGTACTTC. It specifies CASRNYGSSYEQYF.

This sequence joins TRBV4-2 and TRBJ2-5; 10 positions match TRBD2. The V segment lost 1 base and the J segment 4 bases; nucleotides outside the gene matches: 9. The germline gives CDR1 LGHNA, CDR2 YNFKEQ. The CDR3 length is 17 residues. The CDR3 DNA reads as TGTGCCAGCAGCCAAGGAGCCAGCGGGGGGGCAACAGAGACCCAGTACTTC. This gives the protein CASSQGASGGATETQYF.

The chain is built from TRBV4-3 and TRBJ2-6, with D possibly being TRBD2 (6 bases). Germline V lookup: CDR1 LGHNA, CDR2 YSLEER. The CDR3 has 17 residues. V was shortened by 1 base and J by 2 bases, with 12 bases between the two germline ends. The CDR3 region has the DNA TGCGCCAGCAGCCAAGTTGTCGCGGGGACTGGGGCCAACGTCCTGACTTTC. This sequence encodes CASSQVVAGTGANVLTF.

The V gene is TRBV7-9, the J gene TRBJ2-7; no reliable D call. Germline assignment: CDR1 SEHNR and CDR2 FQNEAQ (reference sequence). Trimming shortened V by 7 bases and J by 6 bases, and 13 bases separated the two germline ends. The CDR3 loop spans 12 amino acids. The chain's CDR3 is CASTLEPVEQYF. The CDR3 DNA follows: TGTGCCAGCACCCTTGAGCCGGTCGAGCAGTACTTC.

V usage is TRBV29-1 and J usage is TRBJ2-7; 8 nucleotides line up with TRBD1. Germline V lookup: CDR1 SQVTM, CDR2 ANQGSEA. V was clipped by 4 bases and J by 5 bases; unmatched bases: 13. This CDR3 comprises 15 residues. The CDR3 is CSVGETRTGTHEQYF. The CDR3 nucleotides read TGCAGCGTTGGGGAGACCCGGACAGGGACCCACGAGCAGTACTTC.